The clone carrying this T cell receptor beta chain was seen a handful of times. Its target is not known. The sample is drawn from a study of CD8 T cells in ankylosing spondylitis. MiXCR, run by TCRdb on the 5' RACE reads, gives a single entry per CDR3 protein. The sample lists roughly 700,000 distinct CDR3 sequences, 15% to 20% occurring once. Study conclusions and caveats: Seemingly distinctive of ankylosing spondylitis blood was a TCR beta motif formed by eight highly homologous variants.

The sample comprised blood, either unsorted or a sorted T cell fraction (not recorded which). The TCR was taken from a male donor with ankylosing spondylitis.

CDR3 amino acids: CASSLGADPGNSPLHF. CDR3 nucleotides: TGTGCCAGCAGCTTAGGGGCCGACCCTGGGAATTCACCCCTCCACTTT. The chain is built from TRBV7-2 and TRBJ1-6; no reliable D call. The CDR3 length is 16 residues. Germline loops: CDR1 SGHTA, CDR2 FQGNSA. V lost 1 base, J lost 7 bases, and 14 bases lay in between.